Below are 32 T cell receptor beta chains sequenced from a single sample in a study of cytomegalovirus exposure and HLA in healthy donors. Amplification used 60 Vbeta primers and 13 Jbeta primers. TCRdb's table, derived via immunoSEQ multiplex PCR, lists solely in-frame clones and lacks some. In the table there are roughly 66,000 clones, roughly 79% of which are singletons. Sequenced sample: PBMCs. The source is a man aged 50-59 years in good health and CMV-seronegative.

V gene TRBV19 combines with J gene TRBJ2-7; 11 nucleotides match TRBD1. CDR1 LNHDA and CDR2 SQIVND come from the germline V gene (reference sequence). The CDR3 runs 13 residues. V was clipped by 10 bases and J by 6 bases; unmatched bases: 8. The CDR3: CATNQGTGGEQYF. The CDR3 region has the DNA TGTGCCACAAACCAAGGGACAGGGGGCGAGCAGTACTTC.

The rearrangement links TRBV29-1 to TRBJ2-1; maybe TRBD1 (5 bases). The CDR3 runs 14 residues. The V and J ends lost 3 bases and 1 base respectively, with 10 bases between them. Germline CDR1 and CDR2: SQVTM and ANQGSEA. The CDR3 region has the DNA TGCAGCGTTGACAGGGATGCATCCTACAATGAGCAGTTCTTC. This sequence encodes CSVDRDASYNEQFF.

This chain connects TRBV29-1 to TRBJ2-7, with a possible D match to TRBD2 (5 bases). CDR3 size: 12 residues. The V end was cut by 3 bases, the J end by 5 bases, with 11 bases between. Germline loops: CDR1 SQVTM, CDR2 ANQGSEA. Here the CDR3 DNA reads TGCAGCGTTGATACGGGGTTCAACGAGCAGTACTTC. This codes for CSVDTGFNEQYF.

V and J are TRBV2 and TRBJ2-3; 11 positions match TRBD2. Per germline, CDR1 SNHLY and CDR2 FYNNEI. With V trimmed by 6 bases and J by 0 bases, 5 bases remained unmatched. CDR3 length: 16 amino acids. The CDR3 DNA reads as TGTGCCAGCAGGGGGACTAGCGGTCACAGCACAGATACGCAGTATTTT. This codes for CASRGTSGHSTDTQYF.

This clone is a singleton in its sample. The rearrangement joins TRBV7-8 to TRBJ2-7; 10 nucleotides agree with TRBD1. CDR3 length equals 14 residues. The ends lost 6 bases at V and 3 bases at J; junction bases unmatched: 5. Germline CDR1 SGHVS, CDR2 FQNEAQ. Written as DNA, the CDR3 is TGTGCCAGCAGACGGGACAGGGGCGACTACGAGCAGTACTTC. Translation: CASRRDRGDYEQYF.

CDR3 loop: CASEGQWNTIYF. In DNA form, the CDR3 reads TGTGCCAGCGAAGGACAATGGAACACCATATATTTT. V gene TRBV28 combines with J gene TRBJ1-3, with D possibly matching TRBD1 (5 bases). Germline V CDR1 and CDR2: MDHEN, SYDVKM. The CDR3 has 12 amino acids. V was shortened by 8 bases and J by 7 bases, with 12 bases between the two germline ends.

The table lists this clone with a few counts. CDR3 loop: CASSYGTGGTEAFF. The CDR3 bases are TGTGCCAGCAGTTACGGGACGGGGGGCACTGAAGCTTTCTTT. This chain links TRBV27 with TRBJ1-1; TRBD1 is a possible D gene (5 bases). This CDR3 is 14 amino acids long. Per germline, CDR1 MNHEY and CDR2 SMNVEV (reference sequence). Trimming took off 4 bases at V and 4 bases at J, with 13 bases between the two ends.

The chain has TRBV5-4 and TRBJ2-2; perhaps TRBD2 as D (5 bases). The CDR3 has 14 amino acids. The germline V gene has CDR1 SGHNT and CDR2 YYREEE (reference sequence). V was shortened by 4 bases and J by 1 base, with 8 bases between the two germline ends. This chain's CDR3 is CASSLAENTGELFF. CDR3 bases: TGTGCCAGCAGCCTAGCAGAGAACACCGGGGAGCTGTTTTTT.

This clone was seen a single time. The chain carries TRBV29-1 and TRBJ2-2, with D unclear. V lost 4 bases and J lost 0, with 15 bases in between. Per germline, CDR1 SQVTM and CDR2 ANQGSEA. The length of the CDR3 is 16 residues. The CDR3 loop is CSVVWVQTPNTGELFF. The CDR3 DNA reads TGCAGCGTTGTTTGGGTTCAGACACCGAACACCGGGGAGCTGTTTTTT.

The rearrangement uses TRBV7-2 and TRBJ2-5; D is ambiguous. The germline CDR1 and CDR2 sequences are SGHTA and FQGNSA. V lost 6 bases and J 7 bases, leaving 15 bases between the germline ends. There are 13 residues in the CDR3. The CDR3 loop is CASSLSYTRTQYF. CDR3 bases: TGTGCCAGCAGTCTTAGTTATACCCGGACCCAGTACTTC.

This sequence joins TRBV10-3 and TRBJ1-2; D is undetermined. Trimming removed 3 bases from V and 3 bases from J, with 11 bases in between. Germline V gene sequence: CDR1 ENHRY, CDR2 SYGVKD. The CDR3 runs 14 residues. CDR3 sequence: CAISDAGSDYGYTF. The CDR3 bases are TGTGCCATCAGTGACGCGGGGTCCGACTATGGCTACACCTTC.

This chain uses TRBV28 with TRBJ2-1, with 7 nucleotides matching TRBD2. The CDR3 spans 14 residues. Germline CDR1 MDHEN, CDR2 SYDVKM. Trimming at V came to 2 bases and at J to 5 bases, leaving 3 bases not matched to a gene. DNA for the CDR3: TGTGCCAGCAGTTTAGCGGGAGAGGACAATGAGCAGTTCTTC. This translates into CASSLAGEDNEQFF.

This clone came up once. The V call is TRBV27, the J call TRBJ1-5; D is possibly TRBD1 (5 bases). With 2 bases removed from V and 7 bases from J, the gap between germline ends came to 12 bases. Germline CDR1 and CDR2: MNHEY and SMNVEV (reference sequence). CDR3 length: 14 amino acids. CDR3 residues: CASSLLGLGQPQHF. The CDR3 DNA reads TGTGCCAGCAGTTTACTGGGGCTGGGGCAGCCCCAGCATTTT.

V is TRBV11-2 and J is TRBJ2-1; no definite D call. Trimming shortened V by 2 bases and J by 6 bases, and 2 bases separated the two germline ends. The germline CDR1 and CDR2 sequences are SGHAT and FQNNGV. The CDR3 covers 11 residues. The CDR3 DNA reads TGTGCCAGCAGCTTACTCAATGAGCAGTTCTTC. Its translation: CASSLLNEQFF.

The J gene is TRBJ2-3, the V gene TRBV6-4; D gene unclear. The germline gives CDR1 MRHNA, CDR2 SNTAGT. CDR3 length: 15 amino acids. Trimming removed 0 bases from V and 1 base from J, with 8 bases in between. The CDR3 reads CASSDSGSRTDTQYF. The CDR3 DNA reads TGTGCCAGCAGTGACTCCGGGTCCCGCACAGATACGCAGTATTTT.

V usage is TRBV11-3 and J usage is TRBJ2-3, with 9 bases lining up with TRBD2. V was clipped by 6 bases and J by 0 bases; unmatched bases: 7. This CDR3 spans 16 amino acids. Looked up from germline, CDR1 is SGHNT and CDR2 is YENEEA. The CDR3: CASSLSTSGSTDTQYF. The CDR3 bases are TGTGCCAGCAGTTTAAGCACTAGCGGGAGCACAGATACGCAGTATTTT.

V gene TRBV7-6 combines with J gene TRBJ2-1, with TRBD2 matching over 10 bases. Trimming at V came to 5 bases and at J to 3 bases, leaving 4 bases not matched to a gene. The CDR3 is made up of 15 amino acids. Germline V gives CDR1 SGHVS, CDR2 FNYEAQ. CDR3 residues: CASSDTSGIYNEQFF. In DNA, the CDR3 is TGTGCCAGCAGCGACACTAGCGGGATCTACAATGAGCAGTTCTTC.

Here the CDR3 reads CASSQQRERYEQYF. The CDR3, as DNA: TGCGCCAGCAGCCAACAGCGGGAGAGGTACGAGCAGTACTTC. The chain combines TRBV4-3 with TRBJ2-7; TRBD2 matches at 8 bases. CDR1 and CDR2 from the germline V gene are LGHNA and YSLEER. V shed 2 bases, J shed 4 bases, and the junction held 4 bases outside the gene matches. The CDR3 runs 14 residues.

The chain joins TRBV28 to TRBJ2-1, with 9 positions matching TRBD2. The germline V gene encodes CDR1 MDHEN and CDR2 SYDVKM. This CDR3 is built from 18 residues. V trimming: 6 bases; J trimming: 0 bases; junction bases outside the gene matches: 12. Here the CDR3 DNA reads TGTGCCAGCAGGTCCCCGGGACTAGCTACTGGCTCCTACAATGAGCAGTTCTTC. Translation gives CASRSPGLATGSYNEQFF.

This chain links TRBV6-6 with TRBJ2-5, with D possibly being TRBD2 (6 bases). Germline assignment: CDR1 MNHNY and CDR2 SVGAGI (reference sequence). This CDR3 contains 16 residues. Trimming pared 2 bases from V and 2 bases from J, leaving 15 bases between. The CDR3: CASSYAEGGGQETQYF. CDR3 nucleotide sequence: TGTGCCAGCAGTTACGCCGAGGGTGGGGGGCAAGAGACCCAGTACTTC.

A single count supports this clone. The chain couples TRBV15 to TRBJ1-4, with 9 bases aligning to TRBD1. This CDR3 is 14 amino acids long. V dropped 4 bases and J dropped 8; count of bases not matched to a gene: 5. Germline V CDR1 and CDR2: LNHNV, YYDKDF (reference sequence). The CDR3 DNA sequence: TGTGCCACCAGCATACAGGGGGCTCGGGAAAAACTGTTTTTT. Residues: CATSIQGAREKLFF.

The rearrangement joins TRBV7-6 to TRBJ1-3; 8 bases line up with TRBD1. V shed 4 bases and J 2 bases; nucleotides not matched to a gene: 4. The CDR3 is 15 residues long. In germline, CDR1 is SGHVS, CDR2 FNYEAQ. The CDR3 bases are TGTGCCAGCAGCTACTCGACAGGGGCTGGAAACACCATATATTTT. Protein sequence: CASSYSTGAGNTIYF.

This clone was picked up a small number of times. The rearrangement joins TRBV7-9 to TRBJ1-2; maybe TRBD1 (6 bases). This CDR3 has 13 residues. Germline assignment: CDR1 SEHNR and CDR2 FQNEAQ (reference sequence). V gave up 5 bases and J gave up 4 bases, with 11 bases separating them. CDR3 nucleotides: TGTGCCAGCAGCCCGGACAGTATCTATGGCTACACCTTC. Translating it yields CASSPDSIYGYTF.

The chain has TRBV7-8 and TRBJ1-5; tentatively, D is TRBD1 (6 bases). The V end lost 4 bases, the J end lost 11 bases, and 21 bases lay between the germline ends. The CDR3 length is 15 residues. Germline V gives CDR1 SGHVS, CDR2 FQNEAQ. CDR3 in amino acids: CASSSDGQDRTAQHF. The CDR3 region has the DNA TGTGCCAGCAGCTCCGACGGGCAGGATAGGACAGCCCAGCATTTT.

CDR3 protein: CASSYAGTGMGGYTF. In DNA form, the CDR3 reads TGTGCCAGCAGTTACGCCGGGACAGGGATGGGTGGCTACACCTTC. This chain connects TRBV6-5 to TRBJ1-2; 9 bases agree with TRBD1. Germline trimming cut 2 bases from V and 7 bases from J; bases unmatched to any gene: 8. The CDR3 length is 15 residues. CDR1 and CDR2 (germline): MNHEY, SVGAGI.

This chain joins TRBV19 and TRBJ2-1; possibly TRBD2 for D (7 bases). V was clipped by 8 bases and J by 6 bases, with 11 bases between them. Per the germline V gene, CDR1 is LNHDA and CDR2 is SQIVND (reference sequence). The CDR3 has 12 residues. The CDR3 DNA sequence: TGTGCCAGTGGGGGAGGGGGCAATGAGCAGTTCTTC. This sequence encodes CASGGGGNEQFF.

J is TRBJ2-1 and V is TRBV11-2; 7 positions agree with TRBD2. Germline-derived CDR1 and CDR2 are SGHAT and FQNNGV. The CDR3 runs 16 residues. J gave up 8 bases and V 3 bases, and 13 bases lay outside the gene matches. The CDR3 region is CASSFQLSSGGDEQFF. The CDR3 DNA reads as TGTGCCAGCAGCTTCCAGTTGTCTAGCGGTGGGGATGAGCAGTTCTTC.

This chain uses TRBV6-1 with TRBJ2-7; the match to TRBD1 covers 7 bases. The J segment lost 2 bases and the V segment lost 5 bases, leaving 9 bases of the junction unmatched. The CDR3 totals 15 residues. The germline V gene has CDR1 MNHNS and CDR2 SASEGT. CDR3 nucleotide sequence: TGTGCCAGCAGTAAAGAGCCCGGGACAGCCTACGAGCAGTACTTC. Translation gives CASSKEPGTAYEQYF.

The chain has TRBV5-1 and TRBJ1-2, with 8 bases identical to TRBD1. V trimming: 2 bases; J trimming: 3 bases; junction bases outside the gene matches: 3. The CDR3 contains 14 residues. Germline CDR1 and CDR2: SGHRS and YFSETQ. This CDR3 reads CASSFQGADYGYTF. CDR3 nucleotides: TGCGCCAGCAGCTTCCAGGGGGCCGACTATGGCTACACCTTC.

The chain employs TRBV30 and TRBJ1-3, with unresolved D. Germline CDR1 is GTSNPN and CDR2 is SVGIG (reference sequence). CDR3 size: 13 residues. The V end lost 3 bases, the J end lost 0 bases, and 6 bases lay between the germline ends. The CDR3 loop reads CAWSTASGNTIYF. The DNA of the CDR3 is TGTGCCTGGAGCACAGCCTCTGGAAACACCATATATTTT.

The CDR3 reads CASSYEPDNNYGYTF. For the CDR3, the DNA is TGTGCCAGCAGTTACGAACCCGACAACAACTATGGCTACACCTTC. This rearrangement joins TRBV6-6 to TRBJ1-2; D gene unclear. Germline V gene sequence: CDR1 MNHNY, CDR2 SVGAGI (reference sequence). The ends were cut back, 2 bases at V and 2 bases at J, with 12 bases in the middle. This CDR3 contains 15 residues.

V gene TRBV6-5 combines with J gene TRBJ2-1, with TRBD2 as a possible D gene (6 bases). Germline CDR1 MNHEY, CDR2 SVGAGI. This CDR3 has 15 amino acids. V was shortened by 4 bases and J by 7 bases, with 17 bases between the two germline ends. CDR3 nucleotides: TGTGCCAGCAGTTCCCCCATGACCCGGGAGAATGAGCAGTTCTTC. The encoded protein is CASSSPMTRENEQFF.